The sequence of this TCR beta chain was determined in a study of cytomegalovirus exposure and HLA in healthy donors. Study-level results: Serostatus for CMV was the only available immune exposure information.

This clone was recorded a few times. Its antigen remains unidentified. PCR was performed using 60 Vbeta and 13 Jbeta primers. Libraries were prepared by immunoSEQ multiplex PCR; TCRdb keeps only in-frame clonotypes and omits some of them. The repertoire holds over 150,000 clones, with around 75% as singletons. The sequenced sample was PBMCs. The clonotype was recovered from a male donor in good health and CMV-seronegative.

The CDR3, as DNA: TGCGCCAGCTCCGGACTAGGGGGGGCGCCGGGGCAGTTCTTC. This encodes CASSGLGGAPGQFF. The V gene is TRBV4-1, the J gene TRBJ2-1, with a tentative D call TRBD2 (7 bases). This CDR3 comprises 14 residues. V shed 8 bases and J shed 12 bases, with 23 bases lying between them. CDR1 MGHRA and CDR2 YSYEKL come from the germline V gene.